The next 22 T cell receptor beta chains were all read from a single sample in a study of blood T cell repertoires in COVID-19. Clones were read by immunoSEQ multiplex PCR, and TCRdb kept only the in-frame ones, dropping some. The sample contains about 310,000 clones, about 87% of which appear only once. Sequencing input: peripheral blood. These receptors all stem from a man aged 65 to 79 with acute or convalescent COVID-19.

This clone was recorded a few times. V gene TRBV6-5 combines with J gene TRBJ2-2, with D possibly being TRBD2 (5 bases). V lost 9 bases, J lost 4 bases, and 12 bases lay in between. Germline V gene sequence: CDR1 MNHEY, CDR2 SVGAGI. The CDR3 sequence is 13 residues long. The CDR3 nucleotides are TGTGCCAGTGGTCGGGGTGTCACCGGGGAGCTGTTTTTT. Residues: CASGRGVTGELFF.

The chain combines TRBV7-9 with TRBJ1-5; D is perhaps TRBD1 (6 bases). Germline loops: CDR1 SEHNR, CDR2 FQNEAQ (reference sequence). V lost 4 bases to trimming and J lost 3 bases, with 10 bases between them. The CDR3 runs 14 residues. The CDR3 protein is CASSSGTLNQPQHF. CDR3 DNA sequence: TGTGCCAGCAGCTCAGGGACACTCAATCAGCCCCAGCATTTT. The full variable domain, rest sourced from reference TRBV7-9 and TRBJ1-5, is DTGVSQNPRHKITKRGQNVTFRCDPISEHNRLYWYRQTLGQGPEFLTYFQNEAQLEKSRLLSDRFSAERPKGSFSTLEIQRTEQGDSAMYLCASSSGTLNQPQHFGDGTRLSIL.

The gene calls are TRBV2 and TRBJ2-1; 7 bases agree with TRBD2. Germline CDR1 SNHLY, CDR2 FYNNEI. Germline trimming cut 9 bases from V and 5 bases from J; bases unmatched to any gene: 1. There are 11 residues in the CDR3. The DNA for the CDR3 is TGTGCCAGTGGGGGGGACAATGAGCAGTTCTTC. Its protein product is CASGGDNEQFF.

This rearrangement joins TRBV28 to TRBJ1-5; D is possibly TRBD1 (6 bases). The CDR3 has 17 amino acids. Germline V gives CDR1 MDHEN, CDR2 SYDVKM. With 6 bases removed from V and 2 bases from J, the gap between germline ends came to 20 bases. The CDR3 sequence: CASSGERGARGNQPQHF. The CDR3 DNA reads TGTGCCAGCAGCGGGGAGCGGGGGGCGCGTGGCAATCAGCCCCAGCATTTT.

The chain combines TRBV24-1 with TRBJ2-7; D is perhaps TRBD2 (6 bases). V lost 2 bases, J lost 2 bases, and 9 bases lay in between. This CDR3 region has 14 residues. Looked up from germline, CDR1 is KGHDR and CDR2 is SFDVKD. The CDR3 coding sequence is TGTGCCACCAGTGATTCCAGGGAGGCCTACGAGCAGTACTTC. This encodes CATSDSREAYEQYF.

V is TRBV5-6 and J is TRBJ2-1; 11 bases fit TRBD2. The germline V gene has CDR1 SGHDT and CDR2 YYEEEE. V trimming: 5 bases; J trimming: 5 bases; junction bases outside the gene matches: 9. The CDR3 is made up of 16 amino acids. The CDR3 region is CASRTGLAAFNNEQFF. In DNA form, the CDR3 reads TGTGCCAGCAGAACGGGACTAGCGGCCTTTAACAATGAGCAGTTCTTC.

The chain couples TRBV11-3 to TRBJ2-7, with D maybe TRBD1 (6 bases). V lost 2 bases and J 7 bases, leaving 12 bases between the germline ends. This CDR3 is 13 amino acids long. Germline V gives CDR1 SGHNT, CDR2 YENEEA. CDR3 bases: TGTGCCAGCAGCTTATCAGGGGCCGGGGAGCAGTACTTC. This translates into CASSLSGAGEQYF. The entire variable domain, with the rest obtained from reference TRBV11-3 and TRBJ2-7, is as follows: EAGVVQSPRYKIIEKKQPVAFWCNPISGHNTLYWYLQNLGQGPELLIRYENEEAVDDSQLPKDRFSAERLKGVDSTLKIQPAELGDSAVYLCASSLSGAGEQYFGPGTRLTVT.

This chain connects TRBV7-2 to TRBJ1-4; a possible D gene is TRBD1 (5 bases). V lost 5 bases and J lost 3, with 13 bases in between. The V gene's germline CDR1 is SGHTA and CDR2 FQGNSA. The CDR3 is 15 residues long. CDR3: CASSPGGGPNEKLFF. The DNA of the CDR3 is TGTGCCAGCAGCCCAGGCGGGGGTCCTAATGAAAAACTGTTTTTT.

The chain combines TRBV2 with TRBJ1-6; 7 bases are shared with TRBD1. Germline CDR1 and CDR2: SNHLY and FYNNEI. Trimming removed 3 bases from V and 8 bases from J; junction bases left unmatched: 7. The CDR3 is made up of 15 amino acids. The CDR3 here is CASSDEKQGYSPLHF. CDR3 in DNA: TGTGCCAGCAGTGATGAGAAACAGGGGTATTCACCCCTCCACTTT.

V and J are TRBV29-1 and TRBJ1-2; D remains unclear. Germline values: CDR1 SQVTM, CDR2 ANQGSEA. This CDR3 spans 12 amino acids. Trimming shortened V by 3 bases and J by 6 bases, and 11 bases separated the two germline ends. CDR3 residues: CSVETPGDGYTF. The CDR3, as DNA: TGCAGCGTTGAGACCCCGGGAGATGGCTACACCTTC.

The V gene is TRBV10-1, the J gene TRBJ2-5; the D gene is possibly TRBD2 (6 bases). The CDR3 has 12 residues. V was cut by 3 bases and J by 5 bases, with 7 bases left in between. Germline CDR1 and CDR2: WNHNN and SYGVQD (reference sequence). In DNA form, the CDR3 reads TGCGCCAGCAGTGAAGGGAGGGAGACCCAGTACTTC. Translated, it gives CASSEGRETQYF.

This sequence joins TRBV5-6 and TRBJ2-7; 14 nucleotides align to TRBD2. V shed 0 bases, J shed 5 bases, and the junction held 7 bases outside the gene matches. The CDR3 contains 17 residues. The germline CDR1 and CDR2 sequences are SGHDT and YYEEEE. Here the CDR3 reads CASSLERLGLAGDEQYF. As DNA, the CDR3 is TGTGCCAGCAGCTTGGAACGTTTGGGACTAGCGGGAGACGAGCAGTACTTC.

This chain links TRBV5-1 with TRBJ2-1; 7 bases are shared with TRBD1. This CDR3 has 15 amino acids. V gave up 3 bases and J gave up 4 bases; unmatched junction bases: 7. Germline CDR1 is SGHRS and CDR2 is YFSETQ. CDR3 amino acids: CASSSSGQIYNEQFF. The CDR3 region has the DNA TGCGCCAGCAGCTCGTCGGGACAGATATACAATGAGCAGTTCTTC.

This clone was recorded once. V and J are TRBV5-5 and TRBJ2-3, with D perhaps TRBD2 (5 bases). The V gene lost 5 bases and the J gene lost 0 bases, with 13 bases spanning the gap. Per germline, CDR1 SGHKS and CDR2 YYEKEE (reference sequence). This CDR3 spans 15 amino acids. The CDR3 region is CASRKRWASTDTQYF. The CDR3, as DNA: TGTGCCAGCAGAAAGCGGTGGGCTAGCACAGATACGCAGTATTTT.

This sequence joins TRBV7-2 and TRBJ1-1; no firm D call. Germline loops: CDR1 SGHTA, CDR2 FQGNSA. The CDR3 runs to 14 residues. The germline V and J ends were trimmed by 3 bases and 1 base, with 9 bases remaining between them. CDR3 region: CASSFFGPNTEAFF. The CDR3 nucleotides are TGTGCCAGCAGCTTTTTCGGTCCGAACACTGAAGCTTTCTTT.

The chain has TRBV27 and TRBJ2-2, with 7 bases lining up with TRBD2. CDR1 and CDR2 (germline): MNHEY, SMNVEV (reference sequence). Trimming took 9 bases from V and 7 from J; bases not matched to a gene: 11. This CDR3 contains 14 residues. The CDR3 DNA sequence: TGTGCCAGGGGCCGGGAGGCGGGGAGCGGGGAGCTGTTTTTT. It yields the protein CARGREAGSGELFF.

The chain combines TRBV4-1 with TRBJ1-1; a weak D match, TRBD1 (6 bases). The length of the CDR3 is 15 residues. Trimming stripped 4 bases from V and 1 base from J, with 13 bases between. The V gene's germline CDR1 is MGHRA and CDR2 YSYEKL. The CDR3 is CASSPTTGKNTEAFF. The CDR3 DNA reads TGCGCCAGCAGCCCTACTACAGGGAAGAACACTGAAGCTTTCTTT.

This clone is a singleton in its sample. This chain uses TRBV11-3 with TRBJ1-1; D unresolved. CDR3 length equals 13 residues. V was trimmed by 0 bases and J by 7 bases, leaving 9 bases between them. Germline V CDR1 and CDR2: SGHNT, YENEEA. As DNA, the CDR3 is TGTGCCAGCAGCTTAGACGGGGAGGGTGAAGCTTTCTTT. Its protein is CASSLDGEGEAFF.

J is TRBJ1-1 and V is TRBV7-9; 7 nucleotides match TRBD1. Germline trimming cut 3 bases from V and 3 bases from J; bases unmatched to any gene: 7. Germline V gene data show CDR1 as SEHNR and CDR2 as FQNEAQ (reference sequence). There are 15 residues in the CDR3. The chain's CDR3 is CASSLDTTGYTEAFF. The CDR3 DNA is TGTGCCAGCAGCTTGGATACGACAGGGTACACTGAAGCTTTCTTT.

The chain combines TRBV7-2 with TRBJ2-2; 8 nucleotides agree with TRBD1. CDR1 and CDR2 (germline): SGHTA, FQGNSA. V lost 5 bases and J lost 7; bases outside the gene matches: 6. The CDR3 extends over 14 amino acids. The CDR3, as DNA: TGTGCCAGCAGCGCCAGGACAGGGTACGGGGAGCTGTTTTTT. Translated: CASSARTGYGELFF.

The gene calls are TRBV14 and TRBJ1-4; TRBD1 aligns across 10 bases. The trim removed 6 bases at V and 7 bases at J, leaving 2 bases unmatched. CDR3 length equals 13 residues. The V gene's germline CDR1 is SGHDN and CDR2 FVKESK. The chain's CDR3 is CASRGTGVEKLFF. The CDR3 DNA reads TGTGCCAGCAGAGGGACAGGGGTTGAAAAACTGTTTTTT.

This clone was counted a single time. This rearrangement joins TRBV19 to TRBJ2-6, with 11 bases aligning to TRBD2. CDR1 is LNHDA and CDR2 is SQIVND in the germline V gene (reference sequence). The CDR3 has 17 residues. With 7 bases clipped from V and 2 bases from J, the junction kept 7 bases outside the gene matches. The CDR3 here is CASNKLAGDAGANVLTF. The CDR3 DNA reads as TGTGCCAGTAACAAACTAGCGGGGGACGCTGGGGCCAACGTCCTGACTTTC.